A selection of T cell receptor beta chains follows, all from one sample in a study of T cells expressing NK-cell markers. TCRdb reprocessed the 5' RACE reads and reports one entry per CDR3 protein, with no DNA. The specimen's table records 450,000 to 600,000 distinct CDR3 sequences. The sample comprised blood T cells: a sorted CD56 or NKG2C T cell subset, CD4+ or CD8+ T cells, or bulk PBMC T cells (not recorded which). The receptor set was obtained from a young man in good health. The CDR3 runs from the conserved cysteine through the conserved F or W.

V gene,J gene,CDR3 protein
TRBV13,TRBJ2-2,CASSPRSTGATGELFF
TRBV15,TRBJ2-3,CATSSDAGPNTQYF
TRBV7-6,TRBJ1-5,CASSIQGINQPQHF
TRBV7-2,TRBJ2-3,CASSRRLAGDTDTQYF
TRBV4-3,TRBJ2-6,CASSQDIRGAGANVLTF
TRBV12-3/TRBV12-4,TRBJ2-1,CASSPHQRELNEQFF
TRBV18,TRBJ1-5,CASSQRPEEPQHF
TRBV7-6,TRBJ2-3,CASSFSPDPLGDTQYF
TRBV5-6,TRBJ2-3,CASSLFWTGNTQYF
TRBV18,TRBJ1-5,CASSRGENQPQHF
TRBV6-5,TRBJ2-5,CASSYSERNQETQYF
TRBV12-3/TRBV12-4,TRBJ2-7,CASSSYRGRYEQYF
TRBV5-5,TRBJ1-1,CASSHTQGRLNTEAFF
TRBV15,TRBJ2-1,CATSRTTSGRAGQQFF
TRBV5-1,TRBJ2-5,CASHNKETQYF
TRBV20-1,TRBJ2-7,CSAARDTPGEQYF
TRBV2,TRBJ2-1,CASSEGFLQREGPRKHEQFF
TRBV6-2/TRBV6-3,TRBJ2-7,CASSYSRVGTAQYEQYF
TRBV5-1,TRBJ2-7,CASSLSTPDRGYEQYF
TRBV9,TRBJ1-2,CASSVGQGPYTF
TRBV6-1,TRBJ2-2,CASSGLGALGTGELFF
TRBV27,TRBJ2-1,CASSFIGGPHEQFF
TRBV7-7,TRBJ2-1,CASSLGRLVGASEQFF
TRBV27,TRBJ1-2,CASSLWGQGGRFYGYTF
TRBV20-1,TRBJ1-2,CSAIPLGAGEYGYTF
TRBV6-5,TRBJ2-1,CASSYFPTGPSYNEQFF